This entry concerns a single T cell receptor (beta chain). Germline CDR1 and CDR2: SNHLY and FYNNEI. CDR3 size: 14 residues. The ends were cut back, 4 bases at V and 8 bases at J, with 14 bases in the middle. The data were taken from a study of preoperative IRX-2 immunotherapy in early breast cancer. The treatment is: preoperative locoregional IRX-2 cytokine immunotherapy. Samples came from a phase Ib trial of preoperative locoregional IRX-2 cytokine immunotherapy. The protocol was immunoSEQ multiplex PCR, while the TCRdb copy is restricted to in-frame clones and leaves out a portion. In the table there are fewer than 40,000 clones, more than 90% of which are singletons.

The receptor was isolated from a human donor with breast cancer. Collection of the sample occurred from a patient treated with IRX-2 immunotherapy. The rearrangement links TRBV2 to TRBJ2-2, with unresolved D. The CDR3 DNA reads TGTGCCAGCAGTGTGAGCGTCCTTAGAGGGGAGCTGTTTTTT. It codes for CASSVSVLRGELFF. Supplemented by reference TRBV2 and TRBJ2-2, the full variable domain reads EPEVTQTPSHQVTQMGQEVILRCVPISNHLYFYWYRQILGQKVEFLVSFYNNEISEKSEIFDDQFSVERPDGSNFTLKIRSTKLEDSAMYFCASSVSVLRGELFFGEGSRLTVL.